The rows below give T cell receptor beta chains drawn from one sample of a study of T cell responses to AZD1222 COVID-19 vaccine. Generated by immunoSEQ multiplex PCR, the TCRdb table keeps only in-frame clones and is missing some. The sample lists more than 60,000 clones, 65% to 90% occurring once. The specimen comprised peripheral blood, sampled on day 0 of AZD1222 vaccination. The receptors were sampled from an adult in good health. Both conserved end residues are part of each CDR3. A D gene is named only where the DNA matches it firmly. Not all rows give a size; the values are once, few, many and, for expanded clones, a class.

j_gene,v_gene,abundance,d_gene,CDR3aa,CDR3nt
TRBJ1-1,TRBV5-5,-,-,CASSLTGGPTEAFF,TGTGCCAGCAGCTTGACTGGGGGACCCACTGAAGCTTTCTTT
TRBJ1-1,TRBV19,-,TRBD1,CASTMTGGGRAFF,TGTGCCAGTACCATGACAGGGGGGGGTAGAGCTTTCTTT
TRBJ1-2,TRBV27,-,-,CASTSIRGGLGYTF,TGTGCCAGCACCAGTATTAGAGGAGGGTTAGGCTACACCTTC
TRBJ1-2,TRBV9,-,-,CASSVGNRDYGYTF,TGTGCCAGCAGCGTAGGGAACAGGGACTATGGCTACACCTTC
TRBJ1-1,TRBV6-6,-,-,CASSSSDWTAGIRAFF,TGTGCCAGCAGTTCCTCCGACTGGACAGCCGGGATAAGAGCTTTCTTT
TRBJ2-7,TRBV3-1/TRBV3-2,-,-,CASIQDLTKTRLLNIPYEQYF,TGTGCCAGCATCCAAGATCTTACGAAAACCCGGCTACTCAATATACCCTACGAGCAGTACTTC
TRBJ1-5,TRBV6-5,-,-,CASSPPGGGNQPQHF,TGTGCCAGCAGCCCACCCGGGGGTGGGAATCAGCCCCAGCATTTT
TRBJ1-1,TRBV11-2,few,-,CASSSANRVPEAFF,TGTGCCAGCAGCTCCGCGAACAGGGTTCCTGAAGCTTTCTTT
TRBJ1-1,TRBV9,-,-,CASSVNLQMNTEAFF,TGTGCCAGCAGCGTAAATTTACAGATGAACACTGAAGCTTTCTTT
TRBJ1-2,TRBV6-1,-,-,CASSEAGPYGYTF,TGTGCCAGCAGTGAAGCCGGACCCTATGGCTACACCTTC
TRBJ1-1,TRBV11-2,-,-,CASNPPGGGKDTEAFF,TGTGCCAGCAATCCCCCCGGGGGAGGGAAGGACACTGAAGCTTTCTTT
TRBJ1-2,TRBV7-5,-,-,CARRARAPKCRQGAPYGYTF,TGTGCCAGAAGGGCCCGAGCACCGAAGTGCAGACAGGGGGCGCCCTATGGCTACACCTTC
TRBJ1-5,TRBV5-6,-,-,CASSHGLDSNQPQHF,TGTGCCAGCAGCCACGGTTTGGATAGCAATCAGCCCCAGCATTTT
TRBJ1-2,TRBV28,-,TRBD1,CASSPGQGRYGYTF,TGTGCCAGCAGCCCCGGACAGGGAAGATATGGCTACACCTTC
TRBJ2-7,TRBV7-9,-,TRBD2,CASSLAGGKEQYF,TGTGCCAGCAGCTTAGCGGGGGGGAAGGAGCAGTACTTC
TRBJ1-5,TRBV27,-,TRBD1,CASSRTGQDQPQHF,TGTGCCAGCAGTCGGACAGGGCAAGATCAGCCCCAGCATTTT
TRBJ2-7,TRBV5-1,few,TRBD1,CASSGQMGMEQYF,TGCGCCAGCTCGGGACAGATGGGCATGGAGCAGTACTTC
TRBJ2-3,TRBV5-1,once,-,CASSFSSGYDTQYF,TGCGCCAGCAGCTTTAGTAGCGGATACGATACGCAGTATTTT
TRBJ2-3,TRBV7-3,-,-,CASSPTPPDTQYF,TGTGCCAGCAGTCCAACCCCCCCAGATACGCAGTATTTT
TRBJ2-1,TRBV6-1,-,-,CASTLSQNEQFF,TGTGCCAGCACCCTAAGTCAGAACGAGCAGTTCTTC
TRBJ1-5,TRBV28,once,-,CASWTALRRPQHF,TGTGCCAGTTGGACAGCGCTGAGGAGGCCCCAGCATTTT
TRBJ1-2,TRBV7-8,-,TRBD1,CASSRGQAHYGYTF,TGTGCCAGCAGCCGTGGACAGGCCCACTATGGCTACACCTTC
TRBJ2-3,TRBV6-4,-,-,CASSLEQGTDTQYF,TGTGCCAGCAGCCTAGAACAGGGCACAGATACGCAGTATTTT
TRBJ1-1,TRBV5-4,-,TRBD1,CASSSGTGGWITEAFF,TGTGCCAGCAGTTCCGGGACAGGGGGCTGGATCACTGAAGCTTTCTTT
TRBJ1-4,TRBV10-3,-,TRBD1,CAISESGQGREKLFF,TGTGCCATCAGTGAGTCGGGACAGGGGCGAGAAAAACTGTTTTTT
TRBJ1-2,TRBV7-8,few,-,CASSPGPTNYGYTF,TGTGCCAGCAGTCCGGGCCCTACCAACTATGGCTACACCTTC
TRBJ1-6,TRBV28,-,TRBD1,CASTDGGFSGGQGSPLHF,TGTGCCAGCACCGATGGAGGCTTCTCAGGGGGCCAGGGGTCACCCCTCCACTTT
TRBJ1-5,TRBV15,-,-,CATGREGSVGGNQPQHF,TGTGCCACCGGGAGGGAGGGTTCGGTGGGGGGCAATCAGCCCCAGCATTTT
TRBJ2-7,TRBV5-1,-,-,CASSFDRLSEQYF,TGCGCCAGCAGCTTTGACAGGTTGAGCGAGCAGTACTTC
TRBJ2-3,TRBV4-2,-,-,CASSQVRGLRSDTQYF,TGTGCCAGCAGCCAAGTCAGGGGCCTACGGTCAGATACGCAGTATTTT
TRBJ2-7,TRBV6-5,-,-,CASSSGVSREQYF,TGTGCCAGCAGCTCCGGGGTTTCCCGCGAGCAGTACTTC
TRBJ1-1,TRBV7-2,-,-,CASSFIHTEAFF,TGTGCCAGCAGCTTTATACACACTGAAGCTTTCTTT
TRBJ2-7,TRBV5-1,-,-,CASSAERGTSYEQYF,TGCGCCAGCAGCGCAGAAAGGGGGACCTCCTACGAGCAGTACTTC
TRBJ1-1,TRBV28,-,-,CASSSVGTEAFF,TGTGCCAGCAGTTCGGTTGGCACTGAAGCTTTCTTT
TRBJ1-1,TRBV27,-,-,CASSLLGGNTEAFF,TGTGCCAGCAGTTTGCTAGGAGGGAACACTGAAGCTTTCTTT
TRBJ1-1,TRBV19,-,-,CASSILGSRGEAFF,TGTGCCAGTAGTATCCTAGGCTCCCGAGGGGAAGCTTTCTTT
TRBJ1-1,TRBV7-9,-,TRBD1,CASSPRQGNTEAFF,TGTGCCAGCAGCCCTAGACAGGGGAACACTGAAGCTTTCTTT
TRBJ2-2,TRBV6-5,-,-,CASIREILNTGELFF,TGTGCCAGCATCCGCGAGATTTTGAACACCGGGGAGCTGTTTTTT
TRBJ2-2,TRBV7-9,once,-,CASSGNRGWELFF,TGTGCCAGCAGCGGAAATCGGGGGTGGGAGCTGTTTTTT
TRBJ2-5,TRBV5-6,-,-,CASSFSPQETQYF,TGTGCCAGCAGCTTTTCGCCCCAAGAGACCCAGTACTTC